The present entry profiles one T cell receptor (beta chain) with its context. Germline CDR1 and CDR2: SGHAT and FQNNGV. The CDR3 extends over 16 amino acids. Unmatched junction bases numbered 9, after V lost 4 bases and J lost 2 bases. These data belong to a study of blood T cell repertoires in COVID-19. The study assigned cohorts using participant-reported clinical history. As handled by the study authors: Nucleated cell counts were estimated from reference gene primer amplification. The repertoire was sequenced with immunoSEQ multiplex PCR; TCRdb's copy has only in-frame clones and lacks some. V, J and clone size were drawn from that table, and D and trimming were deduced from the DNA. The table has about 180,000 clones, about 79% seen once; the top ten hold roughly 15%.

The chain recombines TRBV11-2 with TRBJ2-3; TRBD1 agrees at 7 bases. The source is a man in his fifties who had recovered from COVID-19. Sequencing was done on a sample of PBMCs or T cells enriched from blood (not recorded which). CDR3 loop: CASSSGQLLNTDTQYF. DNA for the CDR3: TGTGCCAGCAGCTCGGGACAGCTATTAAACACAGATACGCAGTATTTT. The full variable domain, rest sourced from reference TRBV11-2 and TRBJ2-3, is EAGVAQSPRYKIIEKRQSVAFWCNPISGHATLYWYQQILGQGPKLLIQFQNNGVVDDSQLPKDRFSAERLKGVDSTLKIQPAKLEDSAVYLCASSSGQLLNTDTQYFGPGTRLTVL.